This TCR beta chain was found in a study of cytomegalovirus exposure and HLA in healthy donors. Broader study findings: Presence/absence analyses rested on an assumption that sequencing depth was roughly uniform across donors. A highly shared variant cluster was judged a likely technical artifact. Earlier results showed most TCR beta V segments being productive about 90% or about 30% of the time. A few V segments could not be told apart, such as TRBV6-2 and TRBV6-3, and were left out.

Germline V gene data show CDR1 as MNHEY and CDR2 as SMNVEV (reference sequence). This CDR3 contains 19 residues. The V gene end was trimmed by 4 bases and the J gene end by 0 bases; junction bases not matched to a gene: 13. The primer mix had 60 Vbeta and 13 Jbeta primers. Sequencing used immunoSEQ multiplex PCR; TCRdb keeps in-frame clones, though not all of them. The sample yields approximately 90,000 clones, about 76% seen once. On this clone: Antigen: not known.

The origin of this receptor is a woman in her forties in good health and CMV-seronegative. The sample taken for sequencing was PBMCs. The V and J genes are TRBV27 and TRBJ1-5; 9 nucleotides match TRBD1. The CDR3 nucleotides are TGTGCCAGCAGTTCCGGAGTCCCGGGACAGGGAACTAGCAATCAGCCCCAGCATTTT. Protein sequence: CASSSGVPGQGTSNQPQHF.